A few counts support the clone carrying this T cell receptor beta chain. These data belong to a study of identical twins. TCRdb re-called the 5' RACE reads through MiXCR, storing one row per CDR3 protein. The sample holds about 530,000 distinct CDR3 sequences, approximately 20% seen once. The CDR3 totals 16 residues. CDR1 and CDR2 (germline): DFQATT, SNEGSKA (reference sequence). Trimming took 2 bases from V and 4 from J, leaving 18 bases between them. These data were also filed under a second study, of yellow fever vaccine responses in identical twins. According to that study: As reported, the vaccine T cell response of twins seemed partly convergent and partly personalized.

The sequencing sample was made of CD4+ T cells sorted from blood. This chain joins TRBV20-1 and TRBJ2-1; D uncertain. This clonotype originated in a woman aged 18-29 years in good health. The CDR3 nucleotides read TGCAGTGCTAGACCCGTCCGGGTAGCTGAGTACAATGAGCAGTTCTTC. It yields the protein CSARPVRVAEYNEQFF.